The source of this T cell receptor (beta chain) is a study of cytomegalovirus exposure and HLA in healthy donors. Across the whole study: Among the 300 to 500 genotyped donors, less than 85% were placed in the Caucasian-associated ancestry cluster. The study's findings and limits: The authors later found HLA-associated TCR beta chains more clonally expanded than equally common others.

As to this clone: The antigen remains unidentified.

PCR involved 60 Vbeta and 13 Jbeta primers. The protocol was immunoSEQ multiplex PCR, while the TCRdb copy is restricted to in-frame clones and leaves out a portion. This sample has more than 130,000 clones, with 80% found just once. The TCR originated in a male donor in good health and CMV-seronegative. Material: PBMCs.

The CDR3 sequence: CASSLVFTGLISQPQHF. CDR3 bases: TGTGCCAGCAGCTTAGTCTTTACAGGGTTGATTTCTCAGCCCCAGCATTTT. The J gene is TRBJ1-5, the V gene TRBV7-9; a weak D match, TRBD1 (6 bases). Germline V gene sequence: CDR1 SEHNR, CDR2 FQNEAQ (reference sequence). Between the trimmed V and J ends, which lost 1 base and 6 bases, there was a span of 19 bases. The CDR3 consists of 17 residues. The variable domain in full, completed from reference TRBV7-9 and TRBJ1-5, reads DTGVSQNPRHKITKRGQNVTFRCDPISEHNRLYWYRQTLGQGPEFLTYFQNEAQLEKSRLLSDRFSAERPKGSFSTLEIQRTEQGDSAMYLCASSLVFTGLISQPQHFGDGTRLSIL.